The rows below give T cell receptor beta chains drawn from one sample of a study of blood T cell repertoires in COVID-19. Sequencing used immunoSEQ multiplex PCR; TCRdb keeps in-frame clones, though not all of them. The table records under 350,000 clones, 86% of them present only once. The sequencing sample was made of PBMCs or T cells enriched from blood (not recorded which). Receptors were obtained from a middle-aged woman with acute COVID-19. Each CDR3 is given with its conserved first and last residue. D genes are given only for firm matches. A clone size is listed for some rows: how often the clone was seen (once, few, many), or a class if it is expanded.

cdr3_nt,cdr3_aa,v_call,d_call,j_call,clone_size
TGTGCCAGCATCCCCGCGCCCCACAGGGTTGATGGCTACACCTTC,CASIPAPHRVDGYTF,TRBV2,.,TRBJ1-2,.
TGTGCCAGCAGCCCTACCTTGGGAGGGGACAGGGGTGCGAACACTGAAGCTTTCTTT,CASSPTLGGDRGANTEAFF,TRBV21-1,.,TRBJ1-1,.
TGTGCCAGCAGCTCACAGGGACAGGGGGCGAGGGAGCAGTACTTC,CASSSQGQGAREQYF,TRBV5-6,TRBD1,TRBJ2-7,few
TGTGCCAGTAGTTCCTGGGGGGACAGGATTTACGAGCAGTACTTC,CASSSWGDRIYEQYF,TRBV19,TRBD1,TRBJ2-7,.
TGTGCCACCCTCCTCGGCGGGACTGGATCCAATGAGCAGTTCTTC,CATLLGGTGSNEQFF,TRBV10-3,.,TRBJ2-1,.
TGCGCCAGCAGCTTGTCGACGGGAGGGGCCAAAAACATTCAGTACTTC,CASSLSTGGAKNIQYF,TRBV5-1,TRBD2,TRBJ2-4,.
TGTGCCAGCAGCCAAGAGGGGGGAGGAAACACCATATATTTT,CASSQEGGGNTIYF,TRBV3-1/TRBV3-2,.,TRBJ1-3,.
TGTGCCAGCAGGAACTCAGGGGGCCTATACGAGCAGTACTTC,CASRNSGGLYEQYF,TRBV6-5,TRBD1,TRBJ2-7,.
TGTGCCAGCTCCCCGATACCAACTAGTGTCGGCGAGCAGTACTTC,CASSPIPTSVGEQYF,TRBV18,.,TRBJ2-7,.
TGTGCCAGCAGCCTTCGGGGGGCGCATCGCACAGATACGCAGTATTTT,CASSLRGAHRTDTQYF,TRBV5-6,.,TRBJ2-3,.
TGTGCCAGCAATCCACACCACTCTGGGGCCAACGTCCTGACTTTC,CASNPHHSGANVLTF,TRBV27,.,TRBJ2-6,.
TGTGCCAGCAGCGTAGATATTGACGACTTAAACACCGGGGAGCTGTTTTTT,CASSVDIDDLNTGELFF,TRBV9,.,TRBJ2-2,.
TGTGCCAGCAGCTTATTTCAGGGGCCGGGTGCAACTAATGAAAAACTGTTTTTT,CASSLFQGPGATNEKLFF,TRBV7-9,.,TRBJ1-4,few
TGTGCCAGCAGCCCACCGGGGGGCACAGACTATGGCTACACCTTC,CASSPPGGTDYGYTF,TRBV5-4,.,TRBJ1-2,once
TGTGCCAGCTCACCCTCCCAAGCGGAAGAGACCCAGTACTTC,CASSPSQAEETQYF,TRBV18,.,TRBJ2-5,.
TGTGCCAGCAGTGAAGGGCGGACTTATGGCTACACCTTC,CASSEGRTYGYTF,TRBV2,.,TRBJ1-2,.
TGTGCCAGCAGCTTAGCCCAACTAGCGGGCCAGGAGCAGTTCTTC,CASSLAQLAGQEQFF,TRBV7-2,TRBD2,TRBJ2-1,.
TGTGCCACCAGCAGAGGTGCGGATAGCAATCAGCCCCAGCATTTT,CATSRGADSNQPQHF,TRBV15,.,TRBJ1-5,.
TGTGCCAGCAGCCAACTCACCAACTACAGGGATGGTGGTACTGAAGCTTTCTTT,CASSQLTNYRDGGTEAFF,TRBV3-1/TRBV3-2,.,TRBJ1-1,.
TGTGCCAGCAGCCTAGCTAGCGGGGGGAATTACGAGCAGTACTTC,CASSLASGGNYEQYF,TRBV7-2,TRBD2,TRBJ2-7,.
TGTGCCAGCAGCAGACCCCGGCAGGGGGGTGGGACTCTAGGGGAAAAACTGTTTTTT,CASSRPRQGGGTLGEKLFF,TRBV21-1,.,TRBJ1-4,.
TGTGCCACCAGTGATAGGACAGGGACCAGCACAGATACGCAGTATTTT,CATSDRTGTSTDTQYF,TRBV24-1,TRBD1,TRBJ2-3,.
TGTGCCAGCAGTTTTGGGACTAGCGGGTATCCGCCTTCATTCGGGGAGCTGTTTTTT,CASSFGTSGYPPSFGELFF,TRBV27,TRBD2,TRBJ2-2,few
TGTGCCACAACGGACAGAAGAATTTTGAACACTGAAGCTTTCTTT,CATTDRRILNTEAFF,TRBV10-3,.,TRBJ1-1,.
TGTGCCAGCAGCGTAAATCAGGGGGAGGAGAACGAGCAGTACTTC,CASSVNQGEENEQYF,TRBV7-9,.,TRBJ2-7,.
TGTGCCAGCAGCCTCGCACAGCCAACGAACACCGGGGAGCTGTTTTTT,CASSLAQPTNTGELFF,TRBV9,.,TRBJ2-2,few
TGTGCCAGCAGCTTGGGATCGAGTTTGGTCACCGGGGAGCTGTTTTTT,CASSLGSSLVTGELFF,TRBV5-4,.,TRBJ2-2,.
TGTGCCAGCAGCCTCGGAGGGGACTACTATGGCTACACCTTC,CASSLGGDYYGYTF,TRBV14,.,TRBJ1-2,.
TGTGCCAGCAGCTTGACAGGGTCCACAGATACGCAGTATTTT,CASSLTGSTDTQYF,TRBV7-9,TRBD1,TRBJ2-3,.
TGTGCCATCGGGACTAGCGGGAGGGCCACCGGGGAGCTGTTTTTT,CAIGTSGRATGELFF,TRBV28,TRBD2,TRBJ2-2,.
TGTGCCAGTACCCCAATAGGGACAGACGAGGTGGGCTACACCTTC,CASTPIGTDEVGYTF,TRBV19,TRBD1,TRBJ1-2,once
TGTGCCAGCAGTTGGGGACAGGACTCCTACAATGAGCAGTTCTTC,CASSWGQDSYNEQFF,TRBV27,TRBD1,TRBJ2-1,.
TGTGCCAGTAGTATTAGCTCTGGGGCCAACGTCCTGACTTTC,CASSISSGANVLTF,TRBV19,.,TRBJ2-6,.
TGTGCCAGCAGCACTTTCCTAGCGGGGGAAGAGACCCAGTACTTC,CASSTFLAGEETQYF,TRBV27,TRBD2,TRBJ2-5,.
TGTGCCAGCCGGGAATACTCCTATAATTCACCCCTCCACTTT,CASREYSYNSPLHF,TRBV19,.,TRBJ1-6,.
TGTGCCAGCAGTTCCTTACAAACAGGGTGGGGTCAGCCCCAGCATTTT,CASSSLQTGWGQPQHF,TRBV28,.,TRBJ1-5,.
TGTGCCAGCAGCCCCTACGGACAGGGGGCCACTGAAGCTTTCTTT,CASSPYGQGATEAFF,TRBV5-4,TRBD1,TRBJ1-1,.
TGTGCCAGCAGGATAAACGCGGGTTCCAATTCACCCCTCCACTTT,CASRINAGSNSPLHF,TRBV7-2,.,TRBJ1-6,.